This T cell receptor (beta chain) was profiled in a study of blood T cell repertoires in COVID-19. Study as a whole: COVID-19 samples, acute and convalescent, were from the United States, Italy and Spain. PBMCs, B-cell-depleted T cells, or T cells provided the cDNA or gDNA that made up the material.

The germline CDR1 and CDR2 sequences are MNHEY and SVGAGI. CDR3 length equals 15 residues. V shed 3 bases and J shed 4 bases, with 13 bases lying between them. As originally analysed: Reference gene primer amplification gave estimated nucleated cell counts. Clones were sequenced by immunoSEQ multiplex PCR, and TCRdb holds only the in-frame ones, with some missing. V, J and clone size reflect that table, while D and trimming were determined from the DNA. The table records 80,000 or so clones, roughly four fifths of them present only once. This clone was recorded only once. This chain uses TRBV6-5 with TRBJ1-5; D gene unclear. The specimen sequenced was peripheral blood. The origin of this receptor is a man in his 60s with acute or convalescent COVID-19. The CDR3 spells CASSYSGVQNQPQHF. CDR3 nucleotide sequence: TGTGCCAGCAGTTATAGTGGAGTCCAAAATCAGCCCCAGCATTTT.